This T cell receptor beta chain was obtained from a study of blood T cell repertoires in COVID-19. As for the study in general: Both acute and convalescent COVID-19 samples were obtained from the United States, Italy and Spain.

Generated by immunoSEQ multiplex PCR, the TCRdb table keeps only in-frame clones and is missing some. The sample holds roughly 100,000 clones, around four fifths seen once. CDR3 size: 17 residues. Germline values: CDR1 LNHNV, CDR2 YYDKDF (reference sequence). V shed 4 bases and J shed 0 bases, with 16 bases lying between them. Sequenced material: peripheral blood. The J gene is TRBJ2-4, the V gene TRBV15, with D unresolved. The receptor comes from a man in his forties with active or convalescent COVID-19. The DNA of the CDR3 is TGTGCCACCAGCACCAAATCATCCCTACTAGCCAAAAACATTCAGTACTTC. This gives the protein CATSTKSSLLAKNIQYF.